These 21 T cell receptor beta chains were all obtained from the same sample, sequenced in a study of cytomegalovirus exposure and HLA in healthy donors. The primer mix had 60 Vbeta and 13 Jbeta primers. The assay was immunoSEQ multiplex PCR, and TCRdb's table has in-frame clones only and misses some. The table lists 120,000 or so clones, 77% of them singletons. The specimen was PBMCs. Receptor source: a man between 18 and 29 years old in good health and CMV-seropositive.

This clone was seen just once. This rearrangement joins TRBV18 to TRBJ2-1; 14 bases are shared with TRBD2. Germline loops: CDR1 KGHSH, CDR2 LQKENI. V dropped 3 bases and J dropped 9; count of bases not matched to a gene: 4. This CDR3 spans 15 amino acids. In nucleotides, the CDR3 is TGTGCCAGCTCACCCGGGACTAGCGGGGGTAGTGAGCAGTTCTTC. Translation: CASSPGTSGGSEQFF.

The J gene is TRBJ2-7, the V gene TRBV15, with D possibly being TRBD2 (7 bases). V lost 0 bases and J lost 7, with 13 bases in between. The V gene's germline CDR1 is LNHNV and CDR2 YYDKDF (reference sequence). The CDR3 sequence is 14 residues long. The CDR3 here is CATSRDRGAEEQYF. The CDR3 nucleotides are TGTGCCACCAGCAGAGATCGGGGGGCGGAGGAGCAGTACTTC.

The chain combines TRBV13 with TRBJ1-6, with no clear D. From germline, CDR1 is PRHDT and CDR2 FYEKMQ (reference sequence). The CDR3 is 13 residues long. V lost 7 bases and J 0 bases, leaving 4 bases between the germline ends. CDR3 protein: CASKSSYNSPLHF. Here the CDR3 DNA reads TGTGCCAGCAAGAGCTCCTATAATTCACCCCTCCACTTT.

In nucleotides, the CDR3 is TGTGCCAGCGTGTCCTACGAGCAGTACTTC. Translating it yields CASVSYEQYF. V is TRBV2 and J is TRBJ2-5; D remains ambiguous. The DNA end lines up better with TRBJ2-7; the J call may be wrong. Looked up from germline, CDR1 is SNHLY and CDR2 is FYNNEI. The length of the CDR3 is 10 residues.

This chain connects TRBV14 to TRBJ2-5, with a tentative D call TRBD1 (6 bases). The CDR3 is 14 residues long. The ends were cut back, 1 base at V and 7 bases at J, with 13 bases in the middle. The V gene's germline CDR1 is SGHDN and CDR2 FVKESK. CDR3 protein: CASSQVGGEGTQYF. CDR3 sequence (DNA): TGTGCCAGCAGCCAAGTAGGGGGAGAAGGGACCCAGTACTTC.

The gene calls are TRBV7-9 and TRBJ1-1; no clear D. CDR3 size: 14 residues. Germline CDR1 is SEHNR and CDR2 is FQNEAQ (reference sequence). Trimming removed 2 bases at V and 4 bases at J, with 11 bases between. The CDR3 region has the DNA TGTGCCAGCAGCTTATACGACTCCGGCACTGAAGCTTTCTTT. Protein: CASSLYDSGTEAFF.

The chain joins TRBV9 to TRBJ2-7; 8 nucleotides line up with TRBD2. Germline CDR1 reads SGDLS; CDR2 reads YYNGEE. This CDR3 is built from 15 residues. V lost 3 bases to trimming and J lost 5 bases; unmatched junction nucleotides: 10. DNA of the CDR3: TGTGCCAGCAGCGCCCCCGGGACTAGGGGTGACGAGCAGTACTTC. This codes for CASSAPGTRGDEQYF.

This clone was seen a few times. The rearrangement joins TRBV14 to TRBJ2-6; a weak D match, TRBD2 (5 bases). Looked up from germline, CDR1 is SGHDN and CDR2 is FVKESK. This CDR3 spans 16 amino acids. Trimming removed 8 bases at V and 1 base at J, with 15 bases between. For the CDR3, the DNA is TGTGCCAGCGGAGGTTTTATGGGGTCTGGGGCCAACGTCCTGACTTTC. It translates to CASGGFMGSGANVLTF.

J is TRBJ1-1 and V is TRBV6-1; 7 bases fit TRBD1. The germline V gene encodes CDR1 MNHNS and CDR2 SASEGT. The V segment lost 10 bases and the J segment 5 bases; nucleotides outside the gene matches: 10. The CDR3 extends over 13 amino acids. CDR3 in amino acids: CANTKGAGTEAFF. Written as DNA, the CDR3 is TGTGCCAACACCAAGGGGGCTGGTACTGAAGCTTTCTTT.

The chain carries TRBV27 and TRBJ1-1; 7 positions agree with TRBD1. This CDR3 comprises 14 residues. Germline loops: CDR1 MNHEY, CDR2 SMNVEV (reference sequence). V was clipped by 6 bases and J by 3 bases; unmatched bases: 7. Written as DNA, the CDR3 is TGTGCCAGCAGATCGGGACAGCTGTACACTGAAGCTTTCTTT. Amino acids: CASRSGQLYTEAFF.

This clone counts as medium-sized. CDR3 bases: TGTGCCAGCAGCTTAACCGGGGGGTGGACTGAAGCTTTCTTT. Translated: CASSLTGGWTEAFF. The V gene is TRBV7-9, the J gene TRBJ1-1; possible D gene TRBD1, 5 bases. Looked up from germline, CDR1 is SEHNR and CDR2 is FQNEAQ (reference sequence). Trimming removed 2 bases at V and 5 bases at J, with 12 bases between. The CDR3 has 14 amino acids. Based on the CDR3 plus reference TRBV7-9 and TRBJ1-1, the full variable domain is DTGVSQNPRHKITKRGQNVTFRCDPISEHNRLYWYRQTLGQGPEFLTYFQNEAQLEKSRLLSDRFSAERPKGSFSTLEIQRTEQGDSAMYLCASSLTGGWTEAFFGQGTRLTVV.

Here the CDR3 DNA reads TGTGCCAGCAGTTTACCCGGACTAGCGGGGGAACTTAATGAGCAGTTCTTC. Encoded protein: CASSLPGLAGELNEQFF. The J gene is TRBJ2-1, the V gene TRBV28; 13 bases agree with TRBD2. The CDR3 runs to 17 residues. Germline V gene sequence: CDR1 MDHEN, CDR2 SYDVKM. Germline trimming cut 2 bases from V and 7 bases from J; bases unmatched to any gene: 8. The whole variable domain, remainder taken from reference TRBV28 and TRBJ2-1, is DVKVTQSSRYLVKRTGEKVFLECVQDMDHENMFWYRQDPGLGLRLIYFSYDVKMKEKGDIPEGYSVSREKKERFSLILESASTNQTSMYLCASSLPGLAGELNEQFFGPGTRLTVL.

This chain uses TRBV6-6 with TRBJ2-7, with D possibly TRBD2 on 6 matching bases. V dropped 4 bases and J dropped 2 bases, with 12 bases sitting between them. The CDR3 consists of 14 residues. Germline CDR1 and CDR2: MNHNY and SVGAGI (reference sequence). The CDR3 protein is CASSSPSEAYEQYF. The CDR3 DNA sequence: TGTGCCAGCAGTTCCCCTAGCGAAGCCTACGAGCAGTACTTC.

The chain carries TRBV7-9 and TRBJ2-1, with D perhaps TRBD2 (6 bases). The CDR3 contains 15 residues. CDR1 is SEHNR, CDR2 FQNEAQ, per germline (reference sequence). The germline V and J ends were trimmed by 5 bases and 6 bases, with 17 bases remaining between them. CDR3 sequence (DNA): TGTGCCAGCAGCATGACCGAACTAGCAGTCAATGAGCAGTTCTTC. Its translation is CASSMTELAVNEQFF.

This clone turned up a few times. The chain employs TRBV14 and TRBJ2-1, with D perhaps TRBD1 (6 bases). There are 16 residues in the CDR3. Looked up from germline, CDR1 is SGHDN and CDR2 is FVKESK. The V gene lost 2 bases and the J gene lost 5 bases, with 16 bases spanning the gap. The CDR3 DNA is TGTGCCAGCAGCCAATTAGGGGGAGTCGGCGACAATGAGCAGTTCTTC. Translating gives CASSQLGGVGDNEQFF.

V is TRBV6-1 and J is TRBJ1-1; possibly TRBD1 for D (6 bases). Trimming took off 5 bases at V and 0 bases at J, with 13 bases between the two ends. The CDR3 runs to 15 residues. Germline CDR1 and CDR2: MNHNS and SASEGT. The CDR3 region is CASSQGQLMNTEAFF. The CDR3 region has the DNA TGTGCCAGCAGTCAAGGACAGCTCATGAACACTGAAGCTTTCTTT.

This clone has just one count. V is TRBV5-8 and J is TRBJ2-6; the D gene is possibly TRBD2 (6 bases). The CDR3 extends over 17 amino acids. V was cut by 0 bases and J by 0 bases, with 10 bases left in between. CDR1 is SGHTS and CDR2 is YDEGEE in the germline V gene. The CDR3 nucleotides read TGTGCCAGCAGCTTGGCCTTCGGGAGCTCTGGGGCCAACGTCCTGACTTTC. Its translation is CASSLAFGSSGANVLTF.

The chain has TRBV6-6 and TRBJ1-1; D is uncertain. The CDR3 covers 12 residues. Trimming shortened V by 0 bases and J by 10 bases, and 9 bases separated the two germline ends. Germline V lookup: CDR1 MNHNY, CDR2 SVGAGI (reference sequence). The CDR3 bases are TGTGCCAGCAGTTACTCTGGGCTTTTAGCTTTCTTT. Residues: CASSYSGLLAFF.

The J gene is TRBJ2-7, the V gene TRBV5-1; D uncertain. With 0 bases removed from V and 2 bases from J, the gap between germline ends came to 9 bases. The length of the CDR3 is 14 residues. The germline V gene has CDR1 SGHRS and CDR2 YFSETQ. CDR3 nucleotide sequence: TGCGCCAGCAGCTTGGGGGCCGCCCCCTACGAGCAGTACTTC. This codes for CASSLGAAPYEQYF.

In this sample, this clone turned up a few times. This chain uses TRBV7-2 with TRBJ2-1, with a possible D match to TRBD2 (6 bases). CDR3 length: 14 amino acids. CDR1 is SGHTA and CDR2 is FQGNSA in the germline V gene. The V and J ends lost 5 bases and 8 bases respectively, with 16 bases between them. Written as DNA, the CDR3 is TGTGCCAGCAGCGGCCGGGAGAGCGGCGATGAGCAGTTCTTC. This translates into CASSGRESGDEQFF.

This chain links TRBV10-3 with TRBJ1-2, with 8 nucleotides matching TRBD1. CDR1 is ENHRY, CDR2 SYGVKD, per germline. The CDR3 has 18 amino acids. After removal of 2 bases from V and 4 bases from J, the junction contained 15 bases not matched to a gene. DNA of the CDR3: TGTGCCATCAGTGAGCCGGGACAGGACACTTGTGTGAGCTATGGCTACACCTTC. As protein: CAISEPGQDTCVSYGYTF.